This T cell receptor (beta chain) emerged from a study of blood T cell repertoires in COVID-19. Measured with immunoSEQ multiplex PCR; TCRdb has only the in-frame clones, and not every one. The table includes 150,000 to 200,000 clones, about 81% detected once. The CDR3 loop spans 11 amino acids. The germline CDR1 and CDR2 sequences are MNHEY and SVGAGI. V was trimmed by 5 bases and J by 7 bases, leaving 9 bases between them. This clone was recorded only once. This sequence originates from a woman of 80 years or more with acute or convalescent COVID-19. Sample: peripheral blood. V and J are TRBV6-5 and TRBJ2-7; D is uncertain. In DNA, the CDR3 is TGTGCCAGCAGTCGAGGATCTGAGCAGTACTTC. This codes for CASSRGSEQYF.